These 17 T cell receptor beta chains were all obtained from the same sample, sequenced in a study of beta chain features in type 1 diabetes (dated by TCRdb to the late 2010s). Library preparation employed the immunoSEQ multiplex PCR assay. The entire isolated RNA was reverse transcribed using the High Capacity cDNA Reverse Transcription Kit, and thus expressed TCRB transcripts were sequenced. TCRdb carries this immuneACCESS record with in-frame sequences only. Its versions omit some clonotypes, under half of them owing to an unresolved V gene in the studies checked, with the rest unexplained. This sample comprises 200,000 to 250,000 clones, approximately 14% of them detected only once. Of the sample, 0.015% to 0.02% is held by the ten largest clones. Study-level results and caveats: Type 1 diabetes patients showed a moderate but significant shortening of TCRB CDR3 length in all four CD4+ subsets.

These receptors' targets are unknown. Sequences were obtained from naive CD4+ T cells from blood. The cell subset or site label for this specimen denotes: true naive CD4+ T cells. These TCRs come from a man aged 25-45 years with type 1 diabetes.

CDR3 loop: CASSIGTGGSPLHF. As DNA, the CDR3 is TGTGCCAGTAGTATAGGAACCGGGGGTTCACCCCTCCACTTT. The rearrangement uses TRBV19 and TRBJ1-6; D is perhaps TRBD1 (5 bases). V was cut by 1 base and J by 9 bases, with 10 bases left in between. The CDR3 has 14 amino acids. Germline V gene data show CDR1 as LNHDA and CDR2 as SQIVND (reference sequence).

This clone was found a few times. The chain couples TRBV5-4 to TRBJ2-3; 8 bases line up with TRBD2. Germline CDR1 is SGHNT and CDR2 is YYREEE (reference sequence). The CDR3 runs 15 residues. Trimming at V came to 4 bases and at J to 5 bases, leaving 9 bases not matched to a gene. CDR3: CASSAAGSGKDTQYF. The CDR3 nucleotides read TGTGCCAGCAGCGCCGCGGGTAGCGGGAAAGATACGCAGTATTTT.

In its sample, this clone was seen a few times. The rearrangement uses TRBV7-9 and TRBJ2-7, with 9 bases matching TRBD1. Per the germline V gene, CDR1 is SEHNR and CDR2 is FQNEAQ (reference sequence). The V and J ends lost 6 bases and 5 bases, in that order; junction bases with no gene match: 8. This CDR3 region has 14 residues. The CDR3 nucleotides read TGTGCCAGCAGTTCCGGGACAGGGTTCGACGAGCAGTACTTC. Translated, it gives CASSSGTGFDEQYF.

The chain joins TRBV29-1 to TRBJ1-4; D is uncertain. The CDR3 runs 11 residues. The V and J ends lost 8 bases and 5 bases respectively, with 9 bases between them. Looked up from germline, CDR1 is SQVTM and CDR2 is ANQGSEA. Here the CDR3 reads CSSEVNEKLFF. The DNA of the CDR3 is TGCAGCTCTGAAGTAAATGAAAAACTGTTTTTT.

This clone was observed a few times. The chain employs TRBV29-1 and TRBJ1-1, with a weak D call TRBD1 (6 bases). Trimming shortened V by 6 bases and J by 5 bases, and 19 bases separated the two germline ends. CDR1 SQVTM and CDR2 ANQGSEA come from the germline V gene. The CDR3 sequence is 14 residues long. The CDR3 DNA reads as TGCAGCGTATACCAGGGGCTTCGCCAGACTGAAGCTTTCTTT. Translating gives CSVYQGLRQTEAFF.

J is TRBJ2-3 and V is TRBV2, with a possible D match to TRBD1 (6 bases). Trimming pared 10 bases from V and 2 bases from J, leaving 10 bases between. Germline-derived CDR1 and CDR2 are SNHLY and FYNNEI. The CDR3 covers 12 residues. CDR3 nucleotide sequence: TGTGCCACCGGGACACTCACAGATACGCAGTATTTT. Translation gives CATGTLTDTQYF.

The chain uses TRBV5-1 and TRBJ1-6; 7 nucleotides agree with TRBD1. Germline loops: CDR1 SGHRS, CDR2 YFSETQ. V lost 0 bases to trimming and J lost 9 bases; unmatched junction nucleotides: 0. The CDR3 spans 13 residues. The CDR3 loop reads CASSLGQGSPLHF. The CDR3, as DNA: TGCGCCAGCAGCTTGGGACAGGGTTCACCCCTCCACTTT.

This clone came up a few times. The chain is built from TRBV7-2 and TRBJ2-3; D gene ambiguous. V was pared by 1 base and J by 5 bases, with 10 bases between. CDR3 size: 14 residues. Germline V gene sequence: CDR1 SGHTA, CDR2 FQGNSA. The CDR3, as DNA: TGTGCCAGCAGCTTAGGGATGACTGGAGATACGCAGTATTTT. This codes for CASSLGMTGDTQYF.

This clone was picked up a small number of times. The chain combines TRBV2 with TRBJ1-5, with 8 bases lining up with TRBD1. V dropped 3 bases and J dropped 6; count of bases not matched to a gene: 7. The CDR3 consists of 15 residues. Germline values: CDR1 SNHLY, CDR2 FYNNEI. Here the CDR3 DNA reads TGTGCCAGCAGTGATCGGCAGGGGGCGGGTCAGCCCCAGCATTTT. This encodes CASSDRQGAGQPQHF.

V usage is TRBV10-3 and J usage is TRBJ2-1, with 9 nucleotides matching TRBD1. The CDR3 contains 15 residues. Trimming removed 6 bases from V and 2 bases from J; junction bases left unmatched: 5. In germline, CDR1 is ENHRY, CDR2 SYGVKD. Here the CDR3 DNA reads TGTGCCATCAGGAGGGGGACAGGGACCTACAATGAGCAGTTCTTC. This sequence encodes CAIRRGTGTYNEQFF.

This rearrangement joins TRBV7-2 to TRBJ2-5; D is perhaps TRBD1 (6 bases). V gave up 2 bases and J gave up 5 bases, with 12 bases separating them. Germline CDR1 and CDR2: SGHTA and FQGNSA. The CDR3 has 14 amino acids. CDR3 loop: CASSLRRGYETQYF. The DNA of the CDR3 is TGTGCCAGCAGCTTACGCAGGGGTTACGAGACCCAGTACTTC.

In its sample, this clone was seen a few times. The chain links TRBV10-1 to TRBJ2-7; the match to TRBD1 covers 8 bases. The CDR3 has 15 residues. The V and J ends lost 5 bases and 0 bases, in that order; junction bases with no gene match: 6. Germline CDR1 reads WNHNN; CDR2 reads SYGVQD (reference sequence). CDR3 amino acids: CASSRAGGPSYEQYF. The CDR3 DNA reads as TGCGCCAGCAGTCGGGCAGGGGGCCCCTCCTACGAGCAGTACTTC.

The chain has TRBV11-2 and TRBJ2-5; maybe TRBD1 (7 bases). The germline gives CDR1 SGHAT, CDR2 FQNNGV. CDR3 length: 16 amino acids. Between the trimmed V and J ends, which lost 1 base and 6 bases, there was a span of 18 bases. The CDR3 sequence: CASSLVSGGQQQTQYF. As DNA, the CDR3 is TGTGCCAGCAGCTTAGTTTCAGGGGGGCAACAGCAGACCCAGTACTTC. Filled out from reference TRBV11-2 and TRBJ2-5, the complete variable domain reads EAGVAQSPRYKIIEKRQSVAFWCNPISGHATLYWYQQILGQGPKLLIQFQNNGVVDDSQLPKDRFSAERLKGVDSTLKIQPAKLEDSAVYLCASSLVSGGQQQTQYFGPGTRLLVL.

This clone turned up a few times. The gene calls are TRBV30 and TRBJ1-1; 9 nucleotides agree with TRBD1. The germline V gene encodes CDR1 GTSNPN and CDR2 SVGIG (reference sequence). CDR3 length equals 13 residues. The ends lost 5 bases at V and 0 bases at J; junction bases unmatched: 1. As DNA, the CDR3 is TGTGCCTGGGGGACAGGGATGAACACTGAAGCTTTCTTT. As protein: CAWGTGMNTEAFF.

The chain couples TRBV5-4 to TRBJ2-7; maybe TRBD2 (6 bases). From germline, CDR1 is SGHNT and CDR2 YYREEE (reference sequence). V lost 4 bases and J 6 bases, leaving 17 bases between the germline ends. The length of the CDR3 is 14 residues. The CDR3 loop reads CASSRWDVGGEQYF. DNA of the CDR3: TGTGCCAGCAGCCGGTGGGACGTGGGGGGCGAGCAGTACTTC. Looking up the rest from reference TRBV5-4 and TRBJ2-7 gives the full variable domain: ETGVTQSPTHLIKTRGQQVTLRCSSQSGHNTVSWYQQALGQGPQFIFQYYREEENGRGNFPPRFSGLQFPNYSSELNVNALELDDSALYLCASSRWDVGGEQYFGPGTRLTVT.

This clone was recorded a few times. V usage is TRBV11-3 and J usage is TRBJ2-3; 11 bases map to TRBD2. CDR3 length: 19 residues. Germline assignment: CDR1 SGHNT and CDR2 YENEEA. V lost 1 base to trimming and J lost 0 bases; unmatched junction nucleotides: 9. The CDR3 sequence is CASSLGLAGGLYSTDTQYF. CDR3 bases: TGTGCCAGCAGCTTAGGGCTAGCGGGGGGCCTCTACAGCACAGATACGCAGTATTTT.

As for this clone: The identical CDR3 is also encoded by other nucleotide sequences in the sample. The J gene is TRBJ2-7, the V gene TRBV18; a weak D match, TRBD2 (5 bases). V was clipped by 2 bases and J by 4 bases, with 12 bases between them. The CDR3 extends over 14 amino acids. Germline CDR1 reads KGHSH; CDR2 reads LQKENI. CDR3 sequence (DNA): TGTGCCAGCTCACCAGGGCTAGCAGGTTACGAGCAGTACTTC. Translated, it gives CASSPGLAGYEQYF.